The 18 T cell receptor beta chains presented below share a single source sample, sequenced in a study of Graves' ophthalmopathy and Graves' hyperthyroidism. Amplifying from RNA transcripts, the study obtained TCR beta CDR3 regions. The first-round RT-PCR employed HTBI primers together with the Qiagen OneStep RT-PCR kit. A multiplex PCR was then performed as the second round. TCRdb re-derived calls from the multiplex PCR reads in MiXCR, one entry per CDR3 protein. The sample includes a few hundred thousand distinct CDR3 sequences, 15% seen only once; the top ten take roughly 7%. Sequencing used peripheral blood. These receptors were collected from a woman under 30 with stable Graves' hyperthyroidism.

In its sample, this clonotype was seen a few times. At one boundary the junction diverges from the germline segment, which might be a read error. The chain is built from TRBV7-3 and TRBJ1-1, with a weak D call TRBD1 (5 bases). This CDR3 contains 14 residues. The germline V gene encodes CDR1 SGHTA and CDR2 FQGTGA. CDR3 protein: CASSLQGSSTEASF. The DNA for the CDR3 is TGTGCCAGCAGCTTACAGGGATCAAGCACTGAAGCTTCCTTT.

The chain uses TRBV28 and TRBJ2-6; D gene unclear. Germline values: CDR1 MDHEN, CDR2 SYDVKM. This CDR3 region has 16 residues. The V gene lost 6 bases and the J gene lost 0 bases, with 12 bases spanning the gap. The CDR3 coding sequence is TGTGCCAGCAGCGCCCTACAAAACTCTGGGGCCAACGTCCTGACTTTC. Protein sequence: CASSALQNSGANVLTF.

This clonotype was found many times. The CDR3 reads CASSYGGTDTEAFF. In DNA, the CDR3 is TGTGCCAGCAGTTACGGGGGGACCGACACTGAAGCTTTCTTT. The rearrangement links TRBV6-2 or TRBV6-3 to TRBJ1-1; D is perhaps TRBD1 (5 bases). Trimming left V 2 bases short and J 3 bases short, with 10 bases between. Germline values: CDR1 MNHEY, CDR2 SVGEGT. The CDR3 extends over 14 amino acids.

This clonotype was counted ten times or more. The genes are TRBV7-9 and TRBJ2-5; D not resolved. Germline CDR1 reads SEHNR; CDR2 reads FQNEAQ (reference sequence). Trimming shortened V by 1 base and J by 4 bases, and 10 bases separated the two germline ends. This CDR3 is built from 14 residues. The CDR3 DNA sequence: TGTGCCAGCAGCTTAGTTCGGGTTCGAGAGACCCAGTACTTC. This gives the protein CASSLVRVRETQYF.

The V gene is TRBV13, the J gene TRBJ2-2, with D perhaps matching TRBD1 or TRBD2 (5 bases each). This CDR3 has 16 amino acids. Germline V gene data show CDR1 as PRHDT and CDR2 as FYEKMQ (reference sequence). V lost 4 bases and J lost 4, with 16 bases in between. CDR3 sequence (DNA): TGTGCCAGCAGCTCCCCGGGACGGAGGAGCACCGGGGAGCTGTTTTTT. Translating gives CASSSPGRRSTGELFF.

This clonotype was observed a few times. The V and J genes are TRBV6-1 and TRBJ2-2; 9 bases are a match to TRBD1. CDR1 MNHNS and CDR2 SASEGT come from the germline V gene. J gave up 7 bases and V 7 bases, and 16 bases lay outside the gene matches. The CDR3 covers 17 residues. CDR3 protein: CASTTWGGQGFGGELFF. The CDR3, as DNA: TGTGCCAGCACCACATGGGGAGGACAGGGGTTCGGCGGGGAGCTGTTTTTT.

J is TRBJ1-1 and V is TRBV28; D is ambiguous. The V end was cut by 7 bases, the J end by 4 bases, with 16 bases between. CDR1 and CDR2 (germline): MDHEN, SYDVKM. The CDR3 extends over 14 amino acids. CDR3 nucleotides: TGTGCCAGCACCCCAGAGGCGAGGAGCACTGAAGCTTTCTTT. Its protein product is CASTPEARSTEAFF.

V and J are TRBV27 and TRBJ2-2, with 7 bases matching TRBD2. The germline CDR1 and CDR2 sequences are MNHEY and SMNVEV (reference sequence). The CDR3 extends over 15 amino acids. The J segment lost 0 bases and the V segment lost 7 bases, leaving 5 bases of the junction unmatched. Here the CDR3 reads CASTRLAANTGELFF. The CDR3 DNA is TGTGCCAGCACCCGCCTAGCGGCGAACACCGGGGAGCTGTTTTTT.

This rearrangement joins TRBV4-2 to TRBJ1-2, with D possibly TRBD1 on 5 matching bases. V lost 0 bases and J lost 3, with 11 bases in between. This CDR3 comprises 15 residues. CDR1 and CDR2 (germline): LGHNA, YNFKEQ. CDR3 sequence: CASSQDWGGHYGYTF. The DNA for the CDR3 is TGTGCCAGCAGCCAAGACTGGGGGGGACACTATGGCTACACCTTC.

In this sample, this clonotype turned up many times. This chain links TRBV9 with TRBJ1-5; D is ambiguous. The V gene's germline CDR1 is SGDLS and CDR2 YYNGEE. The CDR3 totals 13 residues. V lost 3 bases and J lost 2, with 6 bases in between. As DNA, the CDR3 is TGTGCCAGCAGCGAAACGGGCAATCAGCCCCAGCATTTT. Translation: CASSETGNQPQHF. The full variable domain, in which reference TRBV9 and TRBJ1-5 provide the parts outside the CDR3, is DSGVTQTPKHLITATGQRVTLRCSPRSGDLSVYWYQQSLDQGLQFLIQYYNGEERAKGNILERFSAQQFPDLHSELNLSSLELGDSALYFCASSETGNQPQHFGDGTRLSIL.

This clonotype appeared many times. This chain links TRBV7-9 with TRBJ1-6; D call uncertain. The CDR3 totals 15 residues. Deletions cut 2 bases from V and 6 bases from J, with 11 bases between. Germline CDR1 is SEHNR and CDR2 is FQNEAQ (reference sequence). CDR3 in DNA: TGTGCCAGCAGCTTAAGGGAACAGCCTAATTCACCCCTCCACTTT. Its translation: CASSLREQPNSPLHF. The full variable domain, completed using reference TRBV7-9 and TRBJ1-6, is DTGVSQNPRHKITKRGQNVTFRCDPISEHNRLYWYRQTLGQGPEFLTYFQNEAQLEKSRLLSDRFSAERPKGSFSTLEIQRTEQGDSAMYLCASSLREQPNSPLHFGNGTRLTVT.

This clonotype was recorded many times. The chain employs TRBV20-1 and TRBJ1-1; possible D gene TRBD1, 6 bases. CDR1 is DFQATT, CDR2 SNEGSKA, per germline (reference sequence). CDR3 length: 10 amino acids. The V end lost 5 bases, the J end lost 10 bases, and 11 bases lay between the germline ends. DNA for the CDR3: TGCAGTGCTCGGGACATTGGAGCTTTCTTT. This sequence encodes CSARDIGAFF.

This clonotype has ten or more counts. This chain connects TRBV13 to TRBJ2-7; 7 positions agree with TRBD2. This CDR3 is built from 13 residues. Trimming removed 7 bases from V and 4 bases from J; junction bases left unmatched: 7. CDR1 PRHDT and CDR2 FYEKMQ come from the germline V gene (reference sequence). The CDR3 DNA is TGTGCCAGCAAGTTCACCGGGGGGTACGAGCAGTACTTC. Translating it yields CASKFTGGYEQYF.

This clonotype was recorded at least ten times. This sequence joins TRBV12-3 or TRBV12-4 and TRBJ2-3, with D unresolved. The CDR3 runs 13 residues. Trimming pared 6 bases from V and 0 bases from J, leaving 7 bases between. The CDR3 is CASRPGSTDTQYF. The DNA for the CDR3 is TGTGCCAGCAGACCCGGGAGCACAGATACGCAGTATTTT.

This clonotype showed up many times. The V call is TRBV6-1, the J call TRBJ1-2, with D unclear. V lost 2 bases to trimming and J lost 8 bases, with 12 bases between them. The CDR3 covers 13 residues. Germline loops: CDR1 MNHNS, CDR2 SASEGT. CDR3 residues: CASSEQVTFGYTF. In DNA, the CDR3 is TGTGCCAGCAGTGAACAAGTGACATTCGGCTACACCTTC.

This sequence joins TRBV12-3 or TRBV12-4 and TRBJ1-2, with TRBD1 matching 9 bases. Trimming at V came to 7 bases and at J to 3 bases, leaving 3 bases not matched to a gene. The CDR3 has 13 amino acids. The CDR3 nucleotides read TGTGCCAGCAAGGACAGGGGCGACTATGGCTACACCTTC. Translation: CASKDRGDYGYTF.

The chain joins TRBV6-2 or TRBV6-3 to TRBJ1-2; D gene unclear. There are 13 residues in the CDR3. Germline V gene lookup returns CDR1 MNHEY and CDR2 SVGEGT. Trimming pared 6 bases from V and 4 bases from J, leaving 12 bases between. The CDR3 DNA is TGTGCCAGCAGATACGACATGCTCTATGGCTACACCTTC. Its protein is CASRYDMLYGYTF.

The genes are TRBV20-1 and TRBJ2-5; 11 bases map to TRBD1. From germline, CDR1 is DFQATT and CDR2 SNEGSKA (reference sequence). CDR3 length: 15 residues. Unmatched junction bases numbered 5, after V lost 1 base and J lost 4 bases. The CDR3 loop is CSARGTGGAGETQYF. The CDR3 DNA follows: TGCAGTGCTAGAGGGACAGGGGGCGCGGGAGAGACCCAGTACTTC.